Shown below are 4 T cell receptor beta chains from a single sample sequenced in a study of human CD8 memory T cell subsets. TPEX cells were exhausted-like CCR7+ PD-1+ TIGIT+ early memory CD8+ T cells. The TCR beta sequencing libraries came from UMI-labeled 5' RACE. TCRdb reprocessed the 5' RACE reads and keeps a single row for each CDR3 protein, giving no DNA. This sample's table reports about 8,800 distinct CDR3 sequences. The sequenced sample was CD8+ T cells from PBMCs. Receptors were obtained from a human donor in good health.

The chain combines TRBV6-6 with TRBJ1-2; there is no DNA to check the TCRdb D call of TRBD1. This CDR3 is 15 amino acids long. Germline V gene data show CDR1 as MNHNY and CDR2 as SVGAGI (reference sequence). Here the CDR3 reads CASQLKTEINYGYTF.

The V gene is TRBV19, the J gene TRBJ1-1; without DNA, the TCRdb call of TRBD1 cannot be checked. This CDR3 contains 16 residues. Germline-derived CDR1 and CDR2 are LNHDA and SQIVND (reference sequence). CDR3 amino acids: CASRPHTGGWNTEAFF. Based on the CDR3 plus reference TRBV19 and TRBJ1-1, the full variable domain is DGGITQSPKYLFRKEGQNVTLSCEQNLNHDAMYWYRQDPGQGLRLIYYSQIVNDFQKGDIAEGYSVSREKKESFPLTVTSAQKNPTAFYLCASRPHTGGWNTEAFFGQGTRLTVV.

V is TRBV4-3 and J is TRBJ1-2; TCRdb gives TRBD1 as the D gene, but with no DNA this cannot be confirmed. The CDR3 loop spans 16 amino acids. Germline V gene data show CDR1 as LGHNA and CDR2 as YSLEER. The CDR3 region is CASSQASTGAIYGYTF.

The rearrangement links TRBV29-1 to TRBJ2-5; the TRBD1 assignment by TCRdb is unverifiable without DNA. Germline loops: CDR1 SQVTM, CDR2 ANQGSEA. This CDR3 has 14 residues. The CDR3 protein is CSVEVGQYFETQYF.